These 20 T cell receptor beta chains originate from one sample sequenced in a study of T cell repertoires in cytomegalovirus infection. TCRdb reanalysed the reads using MiXCR and keeps one entry per CDR3 protein. The table records fewer than 1,000,000 distinct CDR3 sequences, 25% to 40% of them present only once. What these receptors recognize is not known. The input for sequencing was cultured CD8+ T cells from PBMCs, taken from culture after CMV antigen stimulation. The receptor set was obtained from a human donor in good health (CMV status not recorded). Some clones in this sample may be carry-over from other donors' samples.

The genes are TRBV19 and TRBJ2-6; no firm D call. This CDR3 is built from 15 residues. Germline V CDR1 and CDR2: LNHDA, SQIVND (reference sequence). V was pared by 6 bases and J by 2 bases, with 11 bases between. This chain's CDR3 is CASSQSLAGANVLTF. The CDR3 bases are TGTGCCAGTAGCCAGAGTCTGGCTGGGGCCAACGTCCTGACTTTC.

The chain has TRBV18 and TRBJ2-7; TRBD2 aligns across 13 bases. The CDR3 covers 18 residues. The V gene end was trimmed by 4 bases and the J gene end by 0 bases; junction bases not matched to a gene: 9. CDR1 and CDR2 (germline): KGHSH, LQKENI. The CDR3 spells CASSLIGTSGAGSYEQYV. CDR3 in DNA: TGTGCCAGCTCACTAATCGGGACTAGCGGGGCAGGCTCCTACGAGCAGTACGTC.

Worth noting for this clonotype: A much larger clone differs from this one at a single base, so this may be a read error. The gene calls are TRBV7-6 and TRBJ1-1, with unresolved D. The germline CDR1 and CDR2 sequences are SGHVS and FNYEAQ. CDR3 size: 14 residues. The CDR3 protein is CANSSEGKDTEAFF. The DNA for the CDR3 is TGTGCCAACAGCTCGGAAGGAAAGGACACTGAAGCTTTCTTT. The whole variable domain, remainder taken from reference TRBV7-6 and TRBJ1-1, is GAGVSQSPRYKVTKRGQDVALRCDPISGHVSLYWYRQALGQGPEFLTYFNYEAQQDKSGLPNDRFSAERPEGSISTLTIQRTEQRDSAMYRCANSSEGKDTEAFFGQGTRLTVV.

This clonotype came up a few times. V usage is TRBV27 and J usage is TRBJ2-3, with 8 bases fitting TRBD1. The CDR3 loop spans 15 amino acids. The J segment lost 3 bases and the V segment lost 3 bases, leaving 5 bases of the junction unmatched. The germline V gene has CDR1 MNHEY and CDR2 SMNVEV (reference sequence). Here the CDR3 DNA reads TGTGCCAGCAGTTTGGTCTACAGGGGGACAGATACGCAGTATTTT. Its translation is CASSLVYRGTDTQYF.

In its sample, this clonotype was seen a few times. This chain connects TRBV4-2 to TRBJ2-1; D unclear. The CDR3 sequence is 13 residues long. Germline V gene sequence: CDR1 LGHNA, CDR2 YNFKEQ. The ends were cut back, 1 base at V and 5 bases at J, with 6 bases in the middle. CDR3 amino acids: CASSQGKDNEQFF. The CDR3 coding sequence is TGTGCCAGCAGCCAAGGGAAGGACAATGAGCAGTTCTTC.

This clonotype came up many times. The rearrangement joins TRBV18 to TRBJ2-1; 12 bases agree with TRBD2. The CDR3 has 13 amino acids. Germline CDR1 reads KGHSH; CDR2 reads LQKENI. Trimming took 6 bases from V and 7 from J; bases not matched to a gene: 1. The CDR3 DNA sequence: TGTGCCAGCTCGGGGACTAGCGGGAATGAGCAGTTCTTC. Amino acids: CASSGTSGNEQFF.

V gene TRBV20-1 combines with J gene TRBJ1-3; D call uncertain. The CDR3 is 15 residues long. The V and J ends lost 0 bases and 0 bases respectively, with 9 bases between them. The germline V gene has CDR1 DFQATT and CDR2 SNEGSKA (reference sequence). Here the CDR3 DNA reads TGCAGTGCTAGAGACAGGTCCGACTCTGGAAACACCATATATTTT. Protein sequence: CSARDRSDSGNTIYF.

The CDR3 is CASTHYRTGGEWGYTF. The DNA for the CDR3 is TGTGCCAGCACCCACTATCGGACAGGGGGCGAGTGGGGCTACACCTTC. The chain recombines TRBV12-3 or TRBV12-4 with TRBJ1-2; TRBD1 matches 11 bases. The CDR3 totals 16 residues. The junction had 15 bases not matched to a gene; V was cut back by 7 bases and J by 8 bases.

This clonotype was seen at least ten times. The chain joins TRBV7-2 to TRBJ2-1, with D tentatively TRBD2 (5 bases). Germline V gene sequence: CDR1 SGHTA, CDR2 FQGNSA. There are 15 residues in the CDR3. Deletions cut 1 base from V and 4 bases from J, with 11 bases between. The chain's CDR3 is CASSLGGNAYNEQFF. In DNA form, the CDR3 reads TGTGCCAGCAGCTTAGGAGGGAACGCTTACAATGAGCAGTTCTTC. Complete variable domain (other parts from reference TRBV7-2 and TRBJ2-1): GAGVSQSPSNKVTEKGKDVELRCDPISGHTALYWYRQSLGQGLEFLIYFQGNSAPDKSGLPSDRFSAERTGGSVSTLTIQRTQQEDSAVYLCASSLGGNAYNEQFFGPGTRLTVL.

V and J are TRBV20-1 and TRBJ2-1; 7 positions match TRBD2. The CDR3 spans 16 residues. The V gene end was trimmed by 6 bases and the J gene end by 1 base; junction bases not matched to a gene: 12. Looked up from germline, CDR1 is DFQATT and CDR2 is SNEGSKA (reference sequence). CDR3 sequence reads: CSAQGRWGGSYNEQFF. The CDR3 nucleotides are TGCAGTGCCCAGGGACGGTGGGGGGGGTCCTACAATGAGCAGTTCTTC.

In the case of this clonotype: A much bigger clone sits one base away, suggesting this may be a read error. The genes are TRBV4-1 and TRBJ1-6; D is undetermined. CDR1 and CDR2 (germline): MGHRA, YSYEKL. The CDR3 is 16 amino acids. CDR3 region: CASSPRAKGGNSPLHF. CDR3 bases: TGTGCCAGCAGCCCTCGCGCCAAGGGAGGGAATTCACCCCTCCACTTT.

The gene calls are TRBV19 and TRBJ1-2; no definite D call. Trimming shortened V by 4 bases and J by 1 base, and 16 bases separated the two germline ends. The CDR3 loop spans 16 amino acids. The germline gives CDR1 LNHDA, CDR2 SQIVND (reference sequence). CDR3 sequence reads: CASSTGPAEFNYGYTF. The CDR3, as DNA: TGTGCCAGTAGTACCGGGCCAGCTGAATTTAACTATGGCTACACCTTC.

This clonotype came up a few times. J is TRBJ2-5 and V is TRBV5-4; TRBD1 matches 9 bases. V lost 2 bases and J lost 6; bases outside the gene matches: 2. The CDR3 spans 13 residues. Germline CDR1 reads SGHNT; CDR2 reads YYREEE (reference sequence). In DNA, the CDR3 is TGTGCCAGCAGCTTCGGACAGGGGAAGACCCAGTACTTC. Amino acids: CASSFGQGKTQYF.

Of note for this clonotype: The junction shows a germline mismatch at one end, possibly a read error. The chain links TRBV6-2 or TRBV6-3 to TRBJ1-1; D ambiguous. CDR1 MNHEY and CDR2 SVGEGT come from the germline V gene. This CDR3 has 14 residues. The CDR3: CASSQRVLNAEAFF. The CDR3 DNA reads TGTGCCAGCAGTCAAAGGGTGTTGAACGCTGAAGCTTTCTTT.

The gene calls are TRBV14 and TRBJ2-4, with D maybe TRBD1 (5 bases). The CDR3 has 16 residues. The germline gives CDR1 SGHDN, CDR2 FVKESK. V was cut by 3 bases and J by 2 bases, with 14 bases left in between. Here the CDR3 DNA reads TGTGCCAGCAGCCAGGGGTGGGGCGGAACCAAAAACATTCAGTACTTC. Translated: CASSQGWGGTKNIQYF.

V usage is TRBV23-1 and J usage is TRBJ2-7; D is unclear. TRBV23-1 counts as an open reading frame of uncertain function. Trimming removed 4 bases from V and 0 bases from J, with 10 bases in between. There are 14 residues in the CDR3. CDR3 nucleotides: TGCGCCAGCAGTCTTATGCAGAGCTCCTACGAGCAGTACTTC. This codes for CASSLMQSSYEQYF.

This clonotype was detected only a few times. One end of the junction fails to match germline, which may point to a read error. V and J are TRBV7-7 and TRBJ2-5, with a possible D match to TRBD1 (6 bases). The germline V gene has CDR1 SSHAT and CDR2 FNYEAQ (reference sequence). The CDR3 contains 12 residues. CDR3 sequence reads: CASSSGANPQYF. The CDR3 DNA is TGTGCTAGCAGCTCAGGGGCAAATCCCCAGTACTTC. Supplemented by reference TRBV7-7 and TRBJ2-5, the full variable domain reads GAGVSQSPRYKVTKRGQDVTLRCDPISSHATLYWYQQALGQGPEFLTYFNYEAQPDKSGLPSDRFSAERPEGSISTLTIQRTEQRDSAMYRCASSSGANPQYFGPGTRLLVL.

The chain uses TRBV27 and TRBJ2-2; TRBD1 matches at 9 bases. Germline V gene lookup returns CDR1 MNHEY and CDR2 SMNVEV (reference sequence). There are 17 residues in the CDR3. With 5 bases clipped from V and 7 bases from J, the junction kept 14 bases outside the gene matches. The CDR3: CASSLNPGTGLVGELFF. The CDR3 DNA follows: TGTGCCAGCAGTCTCAACCCCGGGACAGGGCTCGTCGGGGAGCTGTTTTTT.

This clonotype came up many times. The chain carries TRBV5-4 and TRBJ2-1, with 10 bases lining up with TRBD1. Germline CDR1 is SGHNT and CDR2 is YYREEE (reference sequence). J was trimmed by 5 bases and V by 4 bases; bases with no gene match: 6. The CDR3 covers 15 residues. The CDR3 region is CASSPGTGAHNEQFF. As DNA, the CDR3 is TGTGCCAGCAGCCCCGGGACAGGGGCTCACAATGAGCAGTTCTTC.

This clonotype was counted ten times or more. The rearrangement uses TRBV7-8 and TRBJ2-1; D possibly corresponds to TRBD2 (6 bases). There are 16 residues in the CDR3. V gave up 5 bases and J gave up 2 bases, with 16 bases separating them. The germline gives CDR1 SGHVS, CDR2 FQNEAQ. DNA of the CDR3: TGTGCCAGCAGCCCCGGAGGGTCAGGGACCTACAATGAGCAGTTCTTC. Its translation: CASSPGGSGTYNEQFF.